This TCR beta chain was sequenced in a study of T cell changes during pregnancy in multiple sclerosis. This CDR3 spans 16 amino acids. CDR1 is MGHRA and CDR2 is YSYEKL in the germline V gene. Germline trimming cut 1 base from V and 3 bases from J; bases unmatched to any gene: 3. The method was immunoSEQ multiplex PCR; TCRdb's version includes in-frame clones alone and lacks a portion of them. The sample comprises some 58,000 clones, about 96% of which are singletons, and around 2.5% rests with the top ten. The sequence was obtained from a female donor with multiple sclerosis, enrolled in a pregnancy study. Source: CD8+ T cells from peripheral blood mononuclear cells, taken after pregnancy. V and J are TRBV4-1 and TRBJ2-7; 13 positions match TRBD2. CDR3 in amino acids: CASSQGGLAGFYEQYF. CDR3 nucleotides: TGCGCCAGCAGCCAAGGGGGACTAGCGGGATTCTACGAGCAGTACTTC.